These 27 T cell receptor beta chains came from one sample sequenced in a study of T-cell memory formation after mild COVID-19. TCRdb ran MiXCR on the 5' RACE reads and lists one entry per CDR3 protein. Among around 440,000 distinct CDR3 sequences listed, roughly 18% were seen once. Material for sequencing was PBMCs or a T cell subset sorted from them (not recorded which). The receptors originated from an adult woman who had mild COVID-19 (a few samples of this study predate the infection). Cell type and time point are not known.

This clonotype showed up many times. V and J are TRBV5-1 and TRBJ2-7; D is undetermined. CDR1 and CDR2 from the germline V gene are SGHRS and YFSETQ. Trimming removed 4 bases from V and 11 bases from J, with 28 bases in between. The CDR3 totals 16 residues. The CDR3 reads CASSRPPPPESGQEYF. The DNA for the CDR3 is TGCGCCAGCAGCCGTCCTCCCCCTCCGGAATCGGGTCAAGAGTACTTC.

This clonotype was seen a handful of times. The gene calls are TRBV12-3 or TRBV12-4 and TRBJ2-7; tentatively, D is TRBD2 (6 bases). The CDR3 has 12 amino acids. Trimming removed 10 bases at V and 0 bases at J, with 10 bases between. The CDR3 DNA is TGTGCCACTGGGGGGAGCTCCTACGAGCAGTACTTC. It encodes CATGGSSYEQYF.

The CDR3 spells CASSLGDRIAYEQYF. CDR3 DNA: TGTGCCAGCAGCTTAGGGGACAGGATCGCGTACGAGCAGTACTTC. V usage is TRBV7-6 and J usage is TRBJ2-7, with 8 bases lining up with TRBD1. The CDR3 consists of 15 residues. Trimming removed 1 base from V and 4 bases from J; junction bases left unmatched: 6. Looked up from germline, CDR1 is SGHVS and CDR2 is FNYEAQ. Supplemented by reference TRBV7-6 and TRBJ2-7, the full variable domain reads GAGVSQSPRYKVTKRGQDVALRCDPISGHVSLYWYRQALGQGPEFLTYFNYEAQQDKSGLPNDRFSAERPEGSISTLTIQRTEQRDSAMYRCASSLGDRIAYEQYFGPGTRLTVT.

This clonotype has a handful of counts. CDR3 sequence: CASTSPGLYGYTF. DNA for the CDR3: TGTGCCAGCACCTCCCCGGGGCTCTATGGCTACACCTTC. V is TRBV12-3 or TRBV12-4 and J is TRBJ1-2, with a weak D call TRBD1 (5 bases). The germline V and J ends were trimmed by 7 bases and 4 bases, with 13 bases remaining between them. The CDR3 totals 13 residues.

In this sample, this clonotype turned up many times. This chain connects TRBV7-6 to TRBJ2-3; no firm D call. CDR1 SGHVS and CDR2 FNYEAQ come from the germline V gene. This CDR3 is 15 amino acids long. Trimming shortened V by 3 bases and J by 0 bases, and 10 bases separated the two germline ends. In DNA, the CDR3 is TGTGCCAGCAGCTTGGACGCCGGTAGCACAGATACGCAGTATTTT. This codes for CASSLDAGSTDTQYF.

The chain recombines TRBV3-1 with TRBJ1-6; no clear D. V shed 0 bases and J shed 14 bases, with 8 bases lying between them. Germline V lookup: CDR1 LGHDT, CDR2 YNNKEL (reference sequence). The CDR3 is made up of 12 amino acids. CDR3: CASSQERISLHF. CDR3 sequence (DNA): TGTGCCAGCAGCCAAGAGAGGATCTCCCTCCACTTT.

V and J are TRBV7-2 and TRBJ2-3, with 10 bases fitting TRBD2. Germline CDR1 is SGHTA and CDR2 is FQGNSA. J gave up 5 bases and V 1 base, and 12 bases lay outside the gene matches. This CDR3 contains 18 residues. CDR3 sequence reads: CASSLGSMLAGVEDTQYF. CDR3 sequence (DNA): TGTGCCAGCAGCTTAGGGAGCATGCTAGCGGGAGTGGAAGATACGCAGTATTTT.

The J gene is TRBJ2-7, the V gene TRBV6-1, with TRBD1 matching over 8 bases. Germline V gives CDR1 MNHNS, CDR2 SASEGT. This CDR3 comprises 16 residues. V trimming: 0 bases; J trimming: 2 bases; junction bases outside the gene matches: 6. The CDR3 bases are TGTGCCAGCAGTGAAGCGCCCAGGGGGCCCACCTACGAGCAGTACTTC. It is translated as CASSEAPRGPTYEQYF.

The chain recombines TRBV6-2 or TRBV6-3 with TRBJ2-7; 10 positions agree with TRBD2. After removal of 0 bases from V and 6 bases from J, the junction contained 5 bases not matched to a gene. Looked up from germline, CDR1 is MNHEY and CDR2 is SVGEGT. CDR3 size: 15 residues. The CDR3 bases are TGTGCCAGCAGTTACTCGCGGACTAGCGGCCCCGAGCAGTACTTC. Protein: CASSYSRTSGPEQYF.

This clonotype came up a few times. The chain is built from TRBV23-1 and TRBJ2-5; D is ambiguous. TRBV23-1 is an ORF, and what it does is uncertain. Trimming cost V 0 bases and J 2 bases, with 10 bases left between them. This CDR3 contains 15 residues. CDR3 nucleotide sequence: TGCGCCAGCAGTCAATCGGGTAGAATACAAGAGACCCAGTACTTC. This gives the protein CASSQSGRIQETQYF.

This chain connects TRBV19 to TRBJ2-3; a possible D gene is TRBD1 (6 bases). CDR1 and CDR2 (germline): LNHDA, SQIVND (reference sequence). CDR3 length: 14 amino acids. With 7 bases removed from V and 2 bases from J, the gap between germline ends came to 13 bases. Here the CDR3 DNA reads TGTGCCAGTACCACACAGGGAAACACAGATACGCAGTATTTT. Residues: CASTTQGNTDTQYF.

This chain joins TRBV10-3 and TRBJ2-1; perhaps D is TRBD1 or TRBD2 (6 bases each). The germline gives CDR1 ENHRY, CDR2 SYGVKD. Trimming cost V 9 bases and J 2 bases, with 8 bases left between them. The CDR3 extends over 12 amino acids. CDR3 loop: CAMGGTYNEQFF. The CDR3 DNA reads as TGTGCCATGGGGGGCACCTACAATGAGCAGTTCTTC.

The chain is built from TRBV12-3 or TRBV12-4 and TRBJ1-4; TRBD1 is a possible D gene (6 bases). This CDR3 is built from 15 residues. The V gene lost 6 bases and the J gene lost 5 bases, with 16 bases spanning the gap. In DNA form, the CDR3 reads TGTGCCAGCAGCAGCCAACAGGGTAAAAATGAAAAACTGTTTTTT. As protein: CASSSQQGKNEKLFF.

Only one count was recorded for this clonotype. The V gene is TRBV12-3 or TRBV12-4, the J gene TRBJ2-5; 7 bases map to TRBD2. Trimming took 5 bases from V and 5 from J; bases not matched to a gene: 8. This CDR3 comprises 14 residues. The CDR3 sequence is CASSPGLTGETQYF. CDR3 bases: TGTGCCAGCAGTCCGGGACTAACTGGGGAGACCCAGTACTTC.

This clonotype was observed once. The gene calls are TRBV7-9 and TRBJ1-3; D not resolved. The length of the CDR3 is 16 residues. The germline V and J ends were trimmed by 4 bases and 9 bases, with 22 bases remaining between them. In germline, CDR1 is SEHNR, CDR2 FQNEAQ (reference sequence). CDR3 in DNA: TGTGCCAGCAGCTCGAGCGCCACTTTTCACTCCAGCACCATATATTTT. It is translated as CASSSSATFHSSTIYF.

The rearrangement links TRBV29-1 to TRBJ2-5; 7 bases fit TRBD2. With 6 bases clipped from V and 1 base from J, the junction kept 2 bases outside the gene matches. Germline CDR1 and CDR2: SQVTM and ANQGSEA. This CDR3 region has 12 residues. Written as DNA, the CDR3 is TGCAGCGTCGGGAGGACCCAAGAGACCCAGTACTTC. Its translation is CSVGRTQETQYF. The variable domain in full, with the rest retrieved from reference TRBV29-1 and TRBJ2-5, is SAVISQKPSRDICQRGTSLTIQCQVDSQVTMMFWYRQQPGQSLTLIATANQGSEATYESGFVIDKFPISRPNLTFSTLTVSNMSPEDSSIYLCSVGRTQETQYFGPGTRLLVL.

This clonotype was detected only a few times. The rearrangement links TRBV3-1 to TRBJ2-5; D is tentatively TRBD1 or TRBD2 (5 bases each). The CDR3 loop spans 15 amino acids. CDR1 is LGHDT, CDR2 YNNKEL, per germline (reference sequence). With 4 bases removed from V and 5 bases from J, the gap between germline ends came to 17 bases. The CDR3 region is CASSRQWGLGETQYF. CDR3 bases: TGTGCCAGCAGCCGCCAGTGGGGGTTGGGGGAGACCCAGTACTTC.

This chain links TRBV30 with TRBJ2-1, with D hard to call. The germline gives CDR1 GTSNPN, CDR2 SVGIG (reference sequence). Trimming pared 1 base from V and 8 bases from J, leaving 18 bases between. This CDR3 is built from 15 residues. CDR3 in amino acids: CAWSAPSRGFHEQFF. DNA for the CDR3: TGTGCCTGGAGTGCCCCCTCCAGAGGATTCCATGAGCAGTTCTTC.

Only a few counts were recorded for this clonotype. The chain employs TRBV6-5 and TRBJ1-1; TRBD1 matches 10 bases. The ends lost 5 bases at V and 10 bases at J; junction bases unmatched: 10. CDR1 and CDR2 (germline): MNHEY, SVGAGI. This CDR3 is built from 14 residues. The CDR3 region is CASSQNRDRGVAFF. In nucleotides, the CDR3 is TGTGCCAGCAGTCAGAACCGGGACAGGGGTGTAGCTTTCTTT.

This clonotype has a handful of counts. The chain links TRBV4-2 to TRBJ1-2, with 8 bases aligning to TRBD1. Germline V gene sequence: CDR1 LGHNA, CDR2 YNFKEQ. The ends lost 3 bases at V and 3 bases at J; junction bases unmatched: 9. The CDR3 is 16 residues long. DNA of the CDR3: TGTGCCAGCAGCCACCTAACAGGGGGTAACGACTATGGCTACACCTTC. It codes for CASSHLTGGNDYGYTF.

J is TRBJ2-3 and V is TRBV4-1; weak D call: TRBD2 (6 bases). V was clipped by 1 base and J by 3 bases, with 11 bases between them. The germline CDR1 and CDR2 sequences are MGHRA and YSYEKL. This CDR3 contains 15 residues. The CDR3 DNA reads as TGCGCCAGCAGCCAAGCCCAGGCGGGAACAGATACGCAGTATTTT. Amino acids: CASSQAQAGTDTQYF.

V gene TRBV10-2 combines with J gene TRBJ2-3, with 13 bases fitting TRBD2. The germline V gene has CDR1 WSHSY and CDR2 SAAADI. The CDR3 totals 17 residues. V trimming: 0 bases; J trimming: 3 bases; junction bases outside the gene matches: 3. CDR3 protein: CASSESGLAGATDTQYF. The CDR3 nucleotides are TGCGCCAGCAGTGAGTCAGGACTAGCGGGAGCAACAGATACGCAGTATTTT.

This clonotype was seen ten or more times. The chain has TRBV20-1 and TRBJ2-1; perhaps TRBD2 as D (6 bases). The length of the CDR3 is 15 residues. Trimming took 8 bases from V and 9 from J, leaving 26 bases between them. From germline, CDR1 is DFQATT and CDR2 SNEGSKA (reference sequence). Here the CDR3 reads CSSTRRGTQIGEQFF. The CDR3 DNA reads as TGCAGTTCAACCCGGAGGGGTACCCAAATTGGTGAGCAGTTCTTC.

The genes are TRBV27 and TRBJ2-7; D perhaps matches TRBD2 (5 bases). The CDR3 totals 15 residues. Germline V gene sequence: CDR1 MNHEY, CDR2 SMNVEV (reference sequence). Trimming removed 3 bases from V and 7 bases from J, with 19 bases in between. CDR3: CASSFPGKGAREQYF. The CDR3 DNA is TGTGCCAGCAGTTTCCCCGGGAAGGGTGCGAGAGAGCAGTACTTC.

The rearrangement links TRBV19 to TRBJ2-7; maybe TRBD2 (6 bases). V shed 0 bases and J shed 3 bases, with 12 bases lying between them. The CDR3 is 15 residues long. Germline V gene lookup returns CDR1 LNHDA and CDR2 SQIVND (reference sequence). The CDR3 region is CASSIDEDYLYEQYF. CDR3 DNA: TGTGCCAGTAGTATAGATGAGGACTACCTCTACGAGCAGTACTTC.

The chain has TRBV5-1 and TRBJ2-5, with D unresolved. The CDR3 is 15 amino acids. V gave up 3 bases and J gave up 5 bases, with 17 bases separating them. Germline CDR1 is SGHRS and CDR2 is YFSETQ. The DNA of the CDR3 is TGCGCCAGCAGCTCCTCCCTTACACCGGTGGAGACCCAGTACTTC. It encodes CASSSSLTPVETQYF.

This clonotype was counted between two and nine times. This sequence joins TRBV5-1 and TRBJ2-7; D may be TRBD1 or TRBD2 (5 bases each). This CDR3 contains 14 residues. Trimming stripped 5 bases from V and 1 base from J, with 13 bases between. The germline V gene encodes CDR1 SGHRS and CDR2 YFSETQ. The CDR3 spells CASRIGTGSYEQYF. DNA of the CDR3: TGCGCCAGCAGGATAGGGACCGGTTCCTACGAGCAGTACTTC.